The rows below give T cell receptor beta chains drawn from one sample of a study of tumor-infiltrating lymphocytes in primary liver carcinoma. One entry per CDR3 protein results from TCRdb running MiXCR on the multiplex PCR reads. The table has about 180,000 distinct CDR3 sequences, 50% to 75% seen once. What was sequenced was peripheral blood. The receptors stem from a man aged 40-49 years with primary liver carcinoma and hepatitis B virus infection. CDR3s include the opening cysteine and the closing phenylalanine or tryptophan.

CASSLSTATRGPDTQYF	TRBV5-1	TRBJ2-3
CAICDLTLTESFMNTEAFF	TRBV10-3	TRBJ1-1
CASSPGGSRPQHF	TRBV28	TRBJ1-5
CATQGAGQGVDTQYF	TRBV24-1	TRBJ2-3
CASSQEGTGNPQGTQYF	TRBV4-1	TRBJ2-3
CASSPGGQGGRETQYF	TRBV12-3/TRBV12-4	TRBJ2-5
CSVGQGGGRDTQYF	TRBV29-1	TRBJ2-3
CSALTETVIQYF	TRBV29-1	TRBJ2-4
CASSETSGDTQYF	TRBV12-1	TRBJ2-3
CSVEGGLGAGYLREQYF	TRBV29-1	TRBJ2-7
CASSPPPGYEQFF	TRBV11-3	TRBJ2-1
CSVGRRERVGELFF	TRBV29-1	TRBJ2-2
CASSLDFSGGRPQHF	TRBV11-2	TRBJ1-5
CASSDSLSENNEQFF	TRBV7-9	TRBJ2-1
CAISEGADTGELFF	TRBV10-3	TRBJ2-2
CASSGGSNQPQHF	TRBV7-9	TRBJ1-5
CSVEYVGSQETQYF	TRBV29-1	TRBJ2-5
CASSRTSGPNEQFF	TRBV4-1	TRBJ2-1
CASSYGYRETQYF	TRBV6-6	TRBJ2-5
CASSYSPRSSSYNEQYF	TRBV6-5	-
CATSDFSGRASEQFF	TRBV24-1	TRBJ2-1
CASSTNRGYTHSPLHF	TRBV12-3/TRBV12-4	TRBJ1-6
CSVEDMGRDTQYF	TRBV29-1	TRBJ2-3
CASSFKGNTEASF	TRBV11-2	TRBJ1-1
CASSLVWGGPHAPRQGTHQETQYF	TRBV28	TRBJ2-5
CASSLGVLGRTSYEQYF	TRBV11-2	TRBJ2-7
CARSRTGELFF	TRBV6-2/TRBV6-3	TRBJ2-2
CASSSRYEQYF	TRBV14	TRBJ2-7
CSVEAGSSNTEAFF	TRBV29-1	TRBJ1-1
CASSSNGTRDAYCEQYF	TRBV21-1	TRBJ2-7
CASSALTGVVDTIYF	TRBV10-2	TRBJ1-3
CASSESASGPYNTDTQYF	TRBV6-1	TRBJ2-3
CASSLDLDGHNEQYF	TRBV11-2	TRBJ2-7
CASSWTSGTDTQYF	TRBV6-1	TRBJ2-3
CASTGTKDQPQHF	TRBV12-3/TRBV12-4	TRBJ1-5
CTSSLETEQFF	TRBV11-2	TRBJ2-1
CANSTGTEETQYF	TRBV11-2	TRBJ2-5
CSVELGRTYGYTF	TRBV29-1	TRBJ1-2
CASSPGLAGGRFDEQFF	TRBV5-4	TRBJ2-1
CASSQARDEQFF	TRBV4-2	TRBJ2-1
CVSSHTTRGEVETQYF	TRBV4-1	TRBJ2-5
CAISDPGQGNEKLFF	TRBV10-3	TRBJ1-4
CASSWAGQGYGYTF	TRBV6-5	TRBJ1-2
CSVETGGYGYTF	TRBV29-1	TRBJ1-2
CASSFLSWRAGYEQYF	TRBV7-8	TRBJ2-7
CASSFPMEQETQYF	TRBV12-3/TRBV12-4	TRBJ2-5
CASSSPGGRVSGTQYF	TRBV12-3/TRBV12-4	TRBJ2-5
CATGDRATDTQYF	TRBV5-4	TRBJ2-3
CASRRLAGGREQYF	TRBV12-3/TRBV12-4	TRBJ2-7
CASGYDGEQYF	TRBV11-2	TRBJ2-7
CASSATSGSIYEQYF	TRBV11-2	TRBJ2-7
CASSDEGQGVNEQYF	TRBV6-5	TRBJ2-7
CASSGGSDTQYF	TRBV2	TRBJ2-3
CTEVEGAADTQYF	TRBV29-1	TRBJ2-3
CASSSSDGNYGYTF	TRBV11-2	TRBJ1-2
CASSLASTGSNEQFF	TRBV7-9	TRBJ2-1
CASSQTSGDGRDTQYF	TRBV4-1	TRBJ2-3
CASSYSVQRTNEQFF	TRBV6-6	TRBJ2-1
CASSLREGTTDTQYF	TRBV4-1	TRBJ2-3